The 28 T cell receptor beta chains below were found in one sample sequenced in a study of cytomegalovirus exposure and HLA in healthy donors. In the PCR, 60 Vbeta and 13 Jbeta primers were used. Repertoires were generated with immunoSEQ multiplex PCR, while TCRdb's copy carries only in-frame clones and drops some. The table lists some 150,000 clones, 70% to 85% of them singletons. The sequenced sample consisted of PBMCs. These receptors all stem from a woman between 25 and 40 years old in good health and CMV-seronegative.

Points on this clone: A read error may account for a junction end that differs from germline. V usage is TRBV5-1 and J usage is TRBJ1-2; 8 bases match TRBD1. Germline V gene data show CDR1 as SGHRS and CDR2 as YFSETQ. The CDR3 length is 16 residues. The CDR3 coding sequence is TGCGCCAGCAGCTTGGCCGGGACAGGATCGGGGTATGGCTACCCCTTC. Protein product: CASSLAGTGSGYGYPF. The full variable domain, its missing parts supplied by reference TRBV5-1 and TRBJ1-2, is KAGVTQTPRYLIKTRGQQVTLSCSPISGHRSVSWYQQTPGQGLQFLFEYFSETQRNKGNFPGRFSGRQFSNSRSEMNVSTLELGDSALYLCASSLAGTGSGYGYPFGSGTRLTVV.

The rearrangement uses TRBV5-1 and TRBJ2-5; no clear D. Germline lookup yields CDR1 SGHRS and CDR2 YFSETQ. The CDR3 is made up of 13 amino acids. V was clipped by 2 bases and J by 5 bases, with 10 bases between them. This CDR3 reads CASSFTARETQYF. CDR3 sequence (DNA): TGCGCCAGCAGCTTTACAGCCCGGGAGACCCAGTACTTC.

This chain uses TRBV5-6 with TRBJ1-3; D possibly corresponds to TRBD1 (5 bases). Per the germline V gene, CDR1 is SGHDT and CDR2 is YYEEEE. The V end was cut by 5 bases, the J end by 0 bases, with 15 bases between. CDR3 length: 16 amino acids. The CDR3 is CASRLRGDSSGNTIYF. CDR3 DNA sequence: TGTGCCAGCAGGCTTCGAGGAGACAGCTCTGGAAACACCATATATTTT.

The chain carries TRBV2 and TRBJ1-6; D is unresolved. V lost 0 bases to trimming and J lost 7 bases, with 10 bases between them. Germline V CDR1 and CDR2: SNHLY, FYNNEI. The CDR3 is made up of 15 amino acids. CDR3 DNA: TGTGCCAGCAGTGAAGCGGGGAGGTGGAATTCACCCCTCCACTTT. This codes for CASSEAGRWNSPLHF.

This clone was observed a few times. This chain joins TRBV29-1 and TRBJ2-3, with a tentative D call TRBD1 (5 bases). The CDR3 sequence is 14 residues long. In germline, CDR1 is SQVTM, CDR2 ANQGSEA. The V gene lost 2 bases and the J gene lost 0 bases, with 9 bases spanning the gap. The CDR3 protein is CSVERGTSTDTQYF. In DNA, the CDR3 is TGCAGCGTTGAAAGGGGAACTAGCACAGATACGCAGTATTTT.

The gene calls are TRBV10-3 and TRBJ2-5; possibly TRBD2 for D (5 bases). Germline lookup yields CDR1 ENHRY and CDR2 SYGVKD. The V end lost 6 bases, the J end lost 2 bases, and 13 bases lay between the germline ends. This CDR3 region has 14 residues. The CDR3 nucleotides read TGTGCCATCAGAGCCGAGGGCGGACAAGAGACCCAGTACTTC. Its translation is CAIRAEGGQETQYF.

The chain's CDR3 is CASSLTASGENEQFF. CDR3 bases: TGTGCCAGCAGCTTAACGGCTAGCGGGGAAAATGAGCAGTTCTTC. This sequence joins TRBV7-3 and TRBJ2-1; 9 bases align to TRBD2. From germline, CDR1 is SGHTA and CDR2 FQGTGA. V trimming: 0 bases; J trimming: 7 bases; junction bases outside the gene matches: 4. The CDR3 contains 15 residues.

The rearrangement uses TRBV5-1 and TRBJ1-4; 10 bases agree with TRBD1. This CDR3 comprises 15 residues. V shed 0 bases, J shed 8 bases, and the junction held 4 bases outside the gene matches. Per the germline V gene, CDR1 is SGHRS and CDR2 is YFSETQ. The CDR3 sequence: CASSLEGTGVEKLFF. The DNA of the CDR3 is TGCGCCAGCAGCTTGGAAGGGACAGGGGTCGAAAAACTGTTTTTT.

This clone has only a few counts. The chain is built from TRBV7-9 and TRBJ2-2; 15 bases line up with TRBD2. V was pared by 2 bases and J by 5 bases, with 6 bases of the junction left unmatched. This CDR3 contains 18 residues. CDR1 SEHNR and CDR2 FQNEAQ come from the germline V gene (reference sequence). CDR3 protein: CASSLTGTSGGPTGELFF. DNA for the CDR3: TGTGCCAGCAGCTTAACCGGGACTAGCGGGGGGCCTACCGGGGAGCTGTTTTTT.

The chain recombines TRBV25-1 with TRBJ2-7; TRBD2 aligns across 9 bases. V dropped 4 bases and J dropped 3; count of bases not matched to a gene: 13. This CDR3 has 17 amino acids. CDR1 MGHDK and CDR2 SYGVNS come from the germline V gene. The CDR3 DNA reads TGTGCCAGCAGTGCAAACGCCGGGGCGGGAGGGATCTACGAGCAGTACTTC. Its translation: CASSANAGAGGIYEQYF.

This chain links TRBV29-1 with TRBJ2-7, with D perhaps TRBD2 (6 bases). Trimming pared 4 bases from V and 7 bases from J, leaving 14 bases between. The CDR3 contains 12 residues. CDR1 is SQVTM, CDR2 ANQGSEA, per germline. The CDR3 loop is CSVVLGGWEQYF. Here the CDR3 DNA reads TGCAGCGTTGTCCTCGGAGGGTGGGAGCAGTACTTC.

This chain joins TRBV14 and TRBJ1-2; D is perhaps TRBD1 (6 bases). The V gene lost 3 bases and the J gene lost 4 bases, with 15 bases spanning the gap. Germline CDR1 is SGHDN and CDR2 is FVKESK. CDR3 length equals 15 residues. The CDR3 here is CASSQRIQGGYGYTF. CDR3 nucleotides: TGTGCCAGCAGCCAGCGCATACAGGGTGGCTATGGCTACACCTTC.

CDR3 in amino acids: CASSRGLAGSGNTIYF. The CDR3 nucleotides read TGCGCCAGCAGCCGCGGACTGGCAGGCTCTGGAAACACCATATATTTT. V usage is TRBV4-3 and J usage is TRBJ1-3; D gene unclear. V was shortened by 4 bases and J by 0 bases, with 13 bases between the two germline ends. Per the germline V gene, CDR1 is LGHNA and CDR2 is YSLEER. The CDR3 has 16 residues.

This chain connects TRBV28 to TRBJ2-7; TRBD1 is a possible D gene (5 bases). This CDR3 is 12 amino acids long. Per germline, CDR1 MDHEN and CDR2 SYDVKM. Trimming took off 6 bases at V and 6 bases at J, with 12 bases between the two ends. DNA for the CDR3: TGTGCCAGCAGATCCCAGGGTCTCGAGCAGTACTTC. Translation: CASRSQGLEQYF.

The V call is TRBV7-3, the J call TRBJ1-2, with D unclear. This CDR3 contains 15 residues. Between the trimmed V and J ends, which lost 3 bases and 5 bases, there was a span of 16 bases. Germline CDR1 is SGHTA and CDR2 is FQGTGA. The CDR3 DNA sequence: TGTGCCAGCAGCTTGGGCCCAGCTCGGGAGTATGGCTACACCTTC. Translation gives CASSLGPAREYGYTF. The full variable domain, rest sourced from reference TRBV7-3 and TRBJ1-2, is GAGVSQTPSNKVTEKGKYVELRCDPISGHTALYWYRQSLGQGPEFLIYFQGTGAADDSGLPNDRFFAVRPEGSVSTLKIQRTERGDSAVYLCASSLGPAREYGYTFGSGTRLTVV.

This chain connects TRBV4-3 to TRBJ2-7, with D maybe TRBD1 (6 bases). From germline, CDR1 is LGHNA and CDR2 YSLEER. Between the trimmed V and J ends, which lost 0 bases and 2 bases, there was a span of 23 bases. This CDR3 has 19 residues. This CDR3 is CASSQDRSSSGQWTYEQYF. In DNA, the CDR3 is TGCGCCAGCAGCCAAGATCGTAGTAGCTCCGGACAGTGGACCTACGAGCAGTACTTC.

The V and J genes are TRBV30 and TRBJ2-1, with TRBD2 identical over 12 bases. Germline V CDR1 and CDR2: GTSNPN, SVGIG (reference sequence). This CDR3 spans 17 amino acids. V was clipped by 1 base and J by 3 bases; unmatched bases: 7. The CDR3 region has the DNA TGTGCCTGGAGTGCGCCTAGCGGGGGGGAAAACTACAATGAGCAGTTCTTC. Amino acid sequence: CAWSAPSGGENYNEQFF.

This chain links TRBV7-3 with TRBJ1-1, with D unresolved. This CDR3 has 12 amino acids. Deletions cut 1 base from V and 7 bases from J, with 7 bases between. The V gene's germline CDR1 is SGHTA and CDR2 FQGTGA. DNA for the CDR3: TGTGCCAGCAGCTTAAGAGAGGGTGAAGCTTTCTTT. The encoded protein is CASSLREGEAFF.

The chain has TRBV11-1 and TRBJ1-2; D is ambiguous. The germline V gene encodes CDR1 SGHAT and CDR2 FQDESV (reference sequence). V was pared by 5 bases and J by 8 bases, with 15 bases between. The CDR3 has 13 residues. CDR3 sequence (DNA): TGTGCCAGCAGCCCACTTCGGGGTTCCGGCTACACCTTC. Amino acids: CASSPLRGSGYTF.

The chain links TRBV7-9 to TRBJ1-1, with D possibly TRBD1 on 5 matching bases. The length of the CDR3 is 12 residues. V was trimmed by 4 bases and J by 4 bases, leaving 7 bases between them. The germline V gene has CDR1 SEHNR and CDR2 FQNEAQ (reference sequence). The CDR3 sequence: CASSSGVTEAFF. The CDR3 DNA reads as TGTGCCAGCAGCTCGGGGGTCACTGAAGCTTTCTTT.

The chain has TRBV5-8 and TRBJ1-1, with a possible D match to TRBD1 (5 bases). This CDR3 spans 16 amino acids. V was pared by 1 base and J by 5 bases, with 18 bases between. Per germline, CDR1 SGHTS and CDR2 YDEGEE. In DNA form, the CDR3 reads TGTGCCAGCAGCTTGTATATCAGCCAGGGAGGAACTGAAGCTTTCTTT. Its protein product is CASSLYISQGGTEAFF.

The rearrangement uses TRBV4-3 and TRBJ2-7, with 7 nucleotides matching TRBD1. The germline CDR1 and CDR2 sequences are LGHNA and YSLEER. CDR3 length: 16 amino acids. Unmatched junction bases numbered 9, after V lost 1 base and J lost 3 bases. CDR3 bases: TGCGCCAGCAGCCAAGGGACAGGAACCGTGGGCTACGAGCAGTACTTC. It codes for CASSQGTGTVGYEQYF.

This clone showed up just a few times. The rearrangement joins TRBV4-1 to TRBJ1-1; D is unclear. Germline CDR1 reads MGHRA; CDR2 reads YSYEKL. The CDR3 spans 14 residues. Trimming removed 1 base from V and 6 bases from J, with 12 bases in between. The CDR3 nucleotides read TGCGCCAGCAGCCAAGGCGAAGTATTATCTGAAGCTTTCTTT. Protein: CASSQGEVLSEAFF.

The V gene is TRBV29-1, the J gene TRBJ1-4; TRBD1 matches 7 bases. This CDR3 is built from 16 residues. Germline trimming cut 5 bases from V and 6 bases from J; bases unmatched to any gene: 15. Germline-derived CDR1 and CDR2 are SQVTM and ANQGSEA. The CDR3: CSVLDRNRGKDEKLFF. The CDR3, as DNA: TGCAGCGTTCTGGATCGAAACAGGGGAAAGGATGAAAAACTGTTTTTT.

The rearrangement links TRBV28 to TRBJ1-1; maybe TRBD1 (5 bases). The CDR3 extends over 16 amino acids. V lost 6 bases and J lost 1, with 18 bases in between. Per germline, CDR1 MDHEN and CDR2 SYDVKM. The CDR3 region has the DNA TGTGCCAGCAGCGAAATCGGGAGAGGGGAGAACACTGAAGCTTTCTTT. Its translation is CASSEIGRGENTEAFF.

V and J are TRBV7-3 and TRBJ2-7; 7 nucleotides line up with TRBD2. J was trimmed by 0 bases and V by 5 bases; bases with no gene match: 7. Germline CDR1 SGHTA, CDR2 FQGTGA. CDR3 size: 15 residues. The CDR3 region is CASSPTSASSYEQYF. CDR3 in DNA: TGTGCCAGCAGCCCTACTAGCGCTAGCTCCTACGAGCAGTACTTC.

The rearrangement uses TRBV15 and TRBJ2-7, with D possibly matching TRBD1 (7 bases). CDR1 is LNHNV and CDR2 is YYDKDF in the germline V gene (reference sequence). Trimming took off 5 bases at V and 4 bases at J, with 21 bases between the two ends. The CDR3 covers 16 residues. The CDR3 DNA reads TGTGCCACCAGCCGAACTAGCAGGGGGGTATCGTACGAGCAGTACTTC. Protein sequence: CATSRTSRGVSYEQYF. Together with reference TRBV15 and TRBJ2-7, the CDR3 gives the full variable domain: DAMVIQNPRYQVTQFGKPVTLSCSQTLNHNVMYWYQQKSSQAPKLLFHYYDKDFNNEADTPDNFQSRRPNTSFCFLDIRSPGLGDTAMYLCATSRTSRGVSYEQYFGPGTRLTVT.

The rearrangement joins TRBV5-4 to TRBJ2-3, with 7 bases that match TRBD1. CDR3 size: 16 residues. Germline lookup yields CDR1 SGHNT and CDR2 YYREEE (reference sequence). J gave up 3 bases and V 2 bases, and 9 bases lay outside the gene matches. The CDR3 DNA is TGTGCCAGCAGCTTAGACAGGGCGACGAAGACAGATACGCAGTATTTT. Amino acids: CASSLDRATKTDTQYF.